The 32 T cell receptor beta chains given below trace back to one sample, sequenced in a study of blood T cells in healthy people across ages. It was with a sample-barcoded 5' primer and a J-beta primer mix that a second PCR of roughly 7 to 12 cycles was run. TCRdb processed the 5' RACE reads anew with MiXCR; each CDR3 protein has one entry. Of roughly 800,000 distinct CDR3 sequences listed, roughly 50% were seen once; the top ten hold under 50%. Specimen: blood. The receptors shown here come from an elderly man in good health.

This clonotype was detected a few times. This chain links TRBV24-1 with TRBJ2-6; either TRBD1 or TRBD2 may supply D (5 bases each). Per germline, CDR1 KGHDR and CDR2 SFDVKD. This CDR3 has 14 residues. The V gene lost 9 bases and the J gene lost 3 bases, with 11 bases spanning the gap. CDR3 nucleotide sequence: TGTGCCACCTCGGGGACGGGTGGGGCCAACGTCCTGACTTTC. Translating it yields CATSGTGGANVLTF.

J is TRBJ2-7 and V is TRBV24-1; 13 bases fit TRBD2. The CDR3 consists of 14 residues. Germline V lookup: CDR1 KGHDR, CDR2 SFDVKD. Losses at the gene ends were 12 bases for V and 4 bases for J; bases not matched to a gene: 8. As DNA, the CDR3 is TGTGCCGTCGGGACTAGCGGGATACCATACGAGCAGTACTTC. Protein: CAVGTSGIPYEQYF.

V gene TRBV5-1 combines with J gene TRBJ2-4; TRBD2 matches at 7 bases. Judging by the DNA end, TRBJ2-7 fits better; the J call may be wrong. This CDR3 spans 15 amino acids. Germline CDR1 reads SGHRS; CDR2 reads YFSETQ. The CDR3 sequence is CASSLFGGTTYEQYF. CDR3 sequence (DNA): TGCGCCAGCAGCTTGTTCGGAGGGACTACCTACGAGCAGTACTTC.

This clonotype appeared a few times. The CDR3 DNA follows: TGTGCCACCAGTGACCCCGGATGGGGACCGGATACGCAGTATTTT. Its protein product is CATSDPGWGPDTQYF. V is TRBV24-1 and J is TRBJ2-3; D is perhaps TRBD1 or TRBD2 (5 bases each). V was pared by 4 bases and J by 6 bases, with 16 bases between. CDR1 is KGHDR, CDR2 SFDVKD, per germline. The CDR3 sequence is 15 residues long.

This clonotype was counted only a few times. The genes are TRBV2 and TRBJ2-1; D gene ambiguous. Trimming cost V 4 bases and J 5 bases, with 9 bases left between them. Germline V gene data show CDR1 as SNHLY and CDR2 as FYNNEI. The CDR3 extends over 13 amino acids. This chain's CDR3 is CASSVEANNEQFF. Written as DNA, the CDR3 is TGTGCCAGCAGTGTTGAGGCCAACAATGAGCAGTTCTTC.

This rearrangement joins TRBV2 to TRBJ2-5; the D gene could be TRBD1 or TRBD2 (5 bases each). Matching the DNA end better, TRBJ2-7 makes the J call doubtful. The germline V gene has CDR1 SNHLY and CDR2 FYNNEI. The CDR3 covers 16 residues. The CDR3 DNA reads as TGTGCCAGTCACCGCGGTGGGACCCTAACCTCCTACGAGCAGTACTTC. It yields the protein CASHRGGTLTSYEQYF.

This chain uses TRBV20-1 with TRBJ2-1; D is perhaps TRBD1 (6 bases). CDR1 and CDR2 (germline): DFQATT, SNEGSKA (reference sequence). CDR3 length equals 15 residues. With 5 bases removed from V and 12 bases from J, the gap between germline ends came to 26 bases. The CDR3 here is CSARPPGQSLGGQFF. In DNA form, the CDR3 reads TGCAGTGCTCGTCCCCCGGGACAAAGCCTGGGTGGGCAGTTCTTC.

This clonotype was seen a single time. V gene TRBV6-6 combines with J gene TRBJ1-1; 9 nucleotides align to TRBD1. The CDR3 runs 16 residues. The ends lost 2 bases at V and 4 bases at J; junction bases unmatched: 8. Per the germline V gene, CDR1 is MNHNY and CDR2 is SVGAGI (reference sequence). The CDR3 DNA reads as TGTGCCAGCAGTTACCGGACAGGGGCCGAAGGCACTGAAGCTTTCTTT. Translation gives CASSYRTGAEGTEAFF.

The chain recombines TRBV5-1 with TRBJ1-2, with no clear D. The CDR3 sequence is 14 residues long. Per germline, CDR1 SGHRS and CDR2 YFSETQ. V was trimmed by 0 bases and J by 8 bases, leaving 14 bases between them. CDR3 nucleotides: TGCGCCAGCAGCTTGGGCCAGAACACTTTCGGCTACACCTTC. This codes for CASSLGQNTFGYTF.

This clonotype was seen only a few times. This chain joins TRBV12-3 or TRBV12-4 and TRBJ1-5, with D possibly being TRBD1 (6 bases). The CDR3 is made up of 14 amino acids. V was pared by 4 bases and J by 5 bases, with 12 bases between. CDR3 region: CASSYGTTDQPQHF. The CDR3 bases are TGTGCCAGCAGTTACGGGACAACCGATCAGCCCCAGCATTTT.

V gene TRBV5-6 combines with J gene TRBJ2-7, with TRBD2 identical over 8 bases. The end of the DNA is better explained by TRBJ2-5, so the J call may be wrong. This CDR3 has 17 amino acids. Germline V gene sequence: CDR1 SGHDT, CDR2 YYEEEE. CDR3 loop: CASSLPRVAGYIETQYF. DNA of the CDR3: TGTGCCAGCAGCCTACCGAGAGTAGCGGGATACATCGAGACCCAGTACTTC.

V usage is TRBV7-6 and J usage is TRBJ1-2; 7 bases agree with TRBD1. Unmatched junction bases numbered 8, after V lost 5 bases and J lost 2 bases. CDR1 and CDR2 from the germline V gene are SGHVS and FNYEAQ. The CDR3 contains 15 residues. For the CDR3, the DNA is TGTGCCAGCAGCCGCACTCAGGGGGGGAACTATGGCTACACCTTC. It encodes CASSRTQGGNYGYTF.

V gene TRBV6-1 combines with J gene TRBJ2-5, with D maybe TRBD1 (5 bases). Germline V CDR1 and CDR2: MNHNS, SASEGT. The CDR3 sequence is 13 residues long. The CDR3 is CVSRVYSKETQYF. CDR3 nucleotide sequence: TGTGTCTCCAGGGTCTACTCAAAAGAGACCCAGTACTTC.

This clonotype appeared once. The gene calls are TRBV3-1 and TRBJ2-3, with 9 bases aligning to TRBD2. Trimming took 8 bases from V and 4 from J; bases not matched to a gene: 7. CDR1 and CDR2 (germline): LGHDT, YNNKEL (reference sequence). This CDR3 has 14 amino acids. The CDR3 is CASRRSGSADTQYF. The CDR3 bases are TGTGCCAGCCGACGTAGCGGGAGTGCAGATACGCAGTATTTT.

The rearrangement uses TRBV6-5 and TRBJ1-5; 8 bases match TRBD1. CDR3 length equals 14 residues. V was pared by 7 bases and J by 5 bases, with 7 bases of the junction left unmatched. The germline CDR1 and CDR2 sequences are MNHEY and SVGAGI. The CDR3 DNA sequence: TGTGCCAGCAACCCAGGGGGCGGGGATCAGCCCCAGCATTTT. Its translation: CASNPGGGDQPQHF.

With regard to this clonotype: A single base separates this from a much larger clone, so it may be a read error. The genes are TRBV29-1 and TRBJ2-1; unclear D gene. V lost 6 bases, J lost 10 bases, and 19 bases lay in between. The length of the CDR3 is 13 residues. Germline loops: CDR1 SQVTM, CDR2 ANQGSEA. CDR3 amino acids: CSVANPAEREQFF. The CDR3, as DNA: TGCAGCGTGGCCAACCCGGCGGAGAGGGAGCAGTTCTTC.

There are a few counts of this clonotype. This sequence joins TRBV6-5 and TRBJ1-2; D unclear. The V gene lost 5 bases and the J gene lost 8 bases, with 18 bases spanning the gap. The germline CDR1 and CDR2 sequences are MNHEY and SVGAGI. The length of the CDR3 is 14 residues. The CDR3 loop reads CASSPRAVHGGYTF. In nucleotides, the CDR3 is TGTGCCAGCAGTCCCCGGGCGGTCCATGGGGGCTACACCTTC.

The CDR3 is CASRIAGGPVIAGANVLTF. CDR3 bases: TGTGCCAGCAGGATAGCGGGAGGGCCGGTAATCGCTGGGGCCAACGTCCTGACTTTC. The rearrangement links TRBV6-1 to TRBJ2-6; TRBD2 matches at 11 bases. Losses at the gene ends were 6 bases for V and 2 bases for J; bases not matched to a gene: 12. CDR3 length: 19 residues. Germline V lookup: CDR1 MNHNS, CDR2 SASEGT.

A few counts support this clonotype. The genes are TRBV5-1 and TRBJ1-1, with unresolved D. V lost 4 bases to trimming and J lost 4 bases, with 14 bases between them. Looked up from germline, CDR1 is SGHRS and CDR2 is YFSETQ. This CDR3 has 14 residues. CDR3 loop: CASSPGLESTEAFF. The CDR3 DNA reads as TGCGCCAGCAGCCCGGGCCTTGAGTCCACTGAAGCTTTCTTT.

In its sample, this clonotype was seen a few times. Its ends do not fully match the called genes, so a read error is possible. The genes are TRBV5-1 and TRBJ2-1, with D perhaps assigned TRBD1 or TRBD2 (5 bases each). Germline CDR1 is SGHRS and CDR2 is YFSETQ. CDR3 size: 14 residues. The CDR3 loop reads CASRPGQVYNEQFF. The CDR3 bases are TGTGCCAGCCGGCCGGGGCAGGTATACAATGAGCAGTTCTTC. The full variable domain, in which reference TRBV5-1 and TRBJ2-1 provide the parts outside the CDR3, is KAGVTQTPRYLIKTRGQQVTLSCSPISGHRSVSWYQQTPGQGLQFLFEYFSETQRNKGNFPGRFSGRQFSNSRSEMNVSTLELGDSALYLCASRPGQVYNEQFFGPGTRLTVL.

The sample holds a few counts of this clonotype. The rearrangement joins TRBV20-1 to TRBJ1-4, with 10 bases matching TRBD1. Germline V gene lookup returns CDR1 DFQATT and CDR2 SNEGSKA (reference sequence). This CDR3 contains 13 residues. V dropped 5 bases and J dropped 8; count of bases not matched to a gene: 5. The DNA for the CDR3 is TGCAGTGCTCACGGGACAGGGGTGGAAAAACTGTTTTTT. Translated: CSAHGTGVEKLFF.

The V and J genes are TRBV24-1 and TRBJ2-7; maybe TRBD1 (5 bases). The V gene lost 3 bases and the J gene lost 6 bases, with 14 bases spanning the gap. Germline V gene lookup returns CDR1 KGHDR and CDR2 SFDVKD. The CDR3 consists of 14 residues. The CDR3 sequence is CATSDGAPPGEQYF. Here the CDR3 DNA reads TGTGCCACCAGTGATGGGGCCCCCCCCGGCGAGCAGTACTTC.

In this sample, this clonotype turned up a few times. V usage is TRBV27 and J usage is TRBJ2-3; TRBD2 matches 14 bases. The CDR3 contains 16 residues. Germline V lookup: CDR1 MNHEY, CDR2 SMNVEV (reference sequence). With 5 bases clipped from V and 5 bases from J, the junction kept 6 bases outside the gene matches. As DNA, the CDR3 is TGTGCCAGCAGTCCCAGGACTAGCGGGAGGTTAGATACGCAGTATTTT. This encodes CASSPRTSGRLDTQYF.

The gene calls are TRBV12-5 and TRBJ1-1, with D hard to call. The CDR3 is 12 residues long. Germline V gene data show CDR1 as LGHNT and CDR2 as FRNRAP. The V and J ends lost 6 bases and 3 bases respectively, with 8 bases between them. The CDR3 loop reads CASGFDYTEAFF. The CDR3 region has the DNA TGTGCTAGTGGCTTCGATTACACTGAAGCTTTCTTT.

This clonotype appeared a single time. The chain recombines TRBV12-3 or TRBV12-4 with TRBJ2-7; D not resolved. V lost 2 bases to trimming and J lost 6 bases, with 11 bases between them. The CDR3 runs 13 residues. CDR3: CASSLNSFPEQYF. The CDR3, as DNA: TGTGCCAGCAGTTTAAACTCCTTCCCCGAGCAGTACTTC.

V usage is TRBV12-3 or TRBV12-4 and J usage is TRBJ2-2, with D possibly TRBD2 on 5 matching bases. The CDR3 contains 13 residues. Trimming removed 6 bases at V and 6 bases at J, with 11 bases between. CDR3 sequence reads: CASRKGGSGELFF. CDR3 nucleotide sequence: TGTGCCAGCAGGAAAGGAGGATCCGGGGAGCTGTTTTTT.

This clonotype has just a few counts. The chain combines TRBV5-1 with TRBJ1-2; 10 bases match TRBD1. The germline CDR1 and CDR2 sequences are SGHRS and YFSETQ. The CDR3 is 15 residues long. After removal of 6 bases from V and 2 bases from J, the junction contained 7 bases not matched to a gene. The chain's CDR3 is CASTPGTGDNYGYTF. DNA for the CDR3: TGCGCCAGCACACCTGGGACAGGGGACAACTATGGCTACACCTTC.

This clonotype was seen more than once but under ten times. V usage is TRBV7-3 and J usage is TRBJ2-1; D uncertain. The CDR3 consists of 14 residues. Trimming removed 1 base at V and 6 bases at J, with 10 bases between. Germline loops: CDR1 SGHTA, CDR2 FQGTGA. CDR3 bases: TGTGCCAGCAGCTTAATCTCCCAGTCCAATGAGCAGTTCTTC. It encodes CASSLISQSNEQFF.

The gene calls are TRBV6-4 and TRBJ1-1; no firm D call. V was clipped by 4 bases and J by 1 base, with 7 bases between them. Germline CDR1 is MRHNA and CDR2 is SNTAGT. The CDR3 has 13 residues. The CDR3 is CASSASANTEAFF. CDR3 in DNA: TGTGCCAGCAGTGCCTCGGCGAACACTGAAGCTTTCTTT.

This rearrangement joins TRBV25-1 to TRBJ2-7; D is possibly TRBD1 or TRBD2 (5 bases each). Between the trimmed V and J ends, which lost 0 bases and 3 bases, there was a span of 15 bases. There are 16 residues in the CDR3. Germline V gives CDR1 MGHDK, CDR2 SYGVNS. CDR3 in amino acids: CASSEYGAVRGYEQYF. The CDR3 region has the DNA TGTGCCAGCAGTGAATACGGGGCAGTAAGAGGCTACGAGCAGTACTTC.

V gene TRBV7-2 combines with J gene TRBJ2-7, with 9 bases identical to TRBD2. The CDR3 runs 17 residues. Germline values: CDR1 SGHTA, CDR2 FQGNSA. V lost 1 base, J lost 2 bases, and 9 bases stayed unmatched. CDR3 sequence reads: CASSLGLAGPGTYEQYF. CDR3 sequence (DNA): TGTGCCAGCAGCTTAGGGCTAGCGGGACCCGGTACCTACGAGCAGTACTTC.

The chain employs TRBV20-1 and TRBJ2-7; 8 nucleotides line up with TRBD2. From germline, CDR1 is DFQATT and CDR2 SNEGSKA (reference sequence). Trimming took 2 bases from V and 1 from J; bases not matched to a gene: 4. This CDR3 contains 14 residues. DNA for the CDR3: TGCAGTGCTAGACTCTCTAGCGGGTCCTACGAGCAGTACTTC. It yields the protein CSARLSSGSYEQYF.